Many counts were recorded for the clone carrying this T cell receptor beta chain. Preparation of the TCRbeta library was carried out with unique molecular identifiers. Via MiXCR, TCRdb re-called the PCR reads, giving one row per CDR3 protein. The top ten clones hold around 6% of a sample with some 530,000 distinct CDR3 sequences, around an eighth of them seen once. Germline assignment: CDR1 DFQATT and CDR2 SNEGSKA (reference sequence). The ends were cut back, 1 base at V and 8 bases at J, with 12 bases in the middle. The CDR3 is 13 residues long. The data are from a study of T-cell reconstitution after alpha-beta-depleted transplantation in children.

The sample was PBMCs from the stem cell graft donor, taken from the stem cell graft. The V gene is TRBV20-1, the J gene TRBJ2-1, with D uncertain. The TCR sequence derives from a human donor who donated a stem cell graft to a child with combined immunodeficiency. The CDR3 DNA reads TGCAGTGCTAGAGTGGAGAGCATCCATGAGCAGTTCTTC. Protein product: CSARVESIHEQFF.